These 3 T cell receptor beta chains were all obtained from the same sample, sequenced in a study of shared clonotypes between healthy human individuals. Assay used: immunoSEQ multiplex PCR; TCRdb lists only in-frame clones, some missing. The data show nearly 2 million clones, approximately 94% seen once. CD45RO-negative, CCR7-selected cells formed the naive CD8 fraction, which excluded terminally differentiated effector memory CD45RA+ cells. The sequencing sample was made of naive CD8+ T cells sorted from blood. These receptors all come from a man between 18 and 35 years old in good health.

A word on this clone: This same CDR3 is encoded by further DNA sequences in the sample. The chain uses TRBV13 and TRBJ2-3; D is undetermined. V gave up 4 bases and J gave up 4 bases, with 3 bases separating them. The CDR3 is 11 amino acids. Looked up from germline, CDR1 is PRHDT and CDR2 is FYEKMQ (reference sequence). CDR3 in DNA: TGTGCCAGCAGCTCCGCAGATACGCAGTATTTT. Translation: CASSSADTQYF.

This clone was detected only once. This sequence joins TRBV19 and TRBJ2-7; TRBD1 agrees at 7 bases. Germline CDR1 LNHDA, CDR2 SQIVND (reference sequence). The trim removed 5 bases at V and 3 bases at J, leaving 7 bases unmatched. The CDR3 length is 14 residues. CDR3 sequence reads: CASSENRDSYEQYF. The CDR3 DNA follows: TGTGCCAGTAGTGAAAACCGGGACAGCTACGAGCAGTACTTC.

The chain uses TRBV9 and TRBJ2-1, with TRBD2 matching 8 bases. Unmatched junction bases numbered 8, after V lost 4 bases and J lost 8 bases. Per the germline V gene, CDR1 is SGDLS and CDR2 is YYNGEE. This CDR3 is 14 amino acids long. The CDR3 spells CASSPGSGGDEQFF. CDR3 coding DNA: TGTGCCAGCAGCCCCGGTTCGGGGGGGGATGAGCAGTTCTTC. The full variable domain, its missing parts supplied by reference TRBV9 and TRBJ2-1, is DSGVTQTPKHLITATGQRVTLRCSPRSGDLSVYWYQQSLDQGLQFLIQYYNGEERAKGNILERFSAQQFPDLHSELNLSSLELGDSALYFCASSPGSGGDEQFFGPGTRLTVL.